This TCR beta chain was sequenced for a study of metastatic and nonmetastatic thyroid tumors. Study at large: Peripheral blood and tumor or nodule samples from malignant and benign thyroid patients were compared.

Original methodology: CDR3 differences across clinicopathological groups were used to build a distant-metastasis classifier for papillary thyroid cancer. Via MiXCR, TCRdb re-called the PCR reads. The V and J calls, along with clone size, are taken from TCRdb and not from the paper's own processing. The sample yields about 15,000 clones, around 23% seen once. Per the germline V gene, CDR1 is SNHLY and CDR2 is FYNNEI. Trimming removed 3 bases from V and 6 bases from J, with 12 bases in between. The CDR3 length is 13 residues. Treatment of any kind had been given to no patient before thyroid surgery. The rearrangement joins TRBV2 to TRBJ2-7; D gene uncertain. The receptor was isolated from a female donor with papillary thyroid cancer or a benign thyroid nodule (not recorded which). Some clones in this sample may be carry-over from other donors' samples. The sample was adjacent normal tissue. The CDR3 protein is CASSEASRSEQYF. The DNA for the CDR3 is TGTGCCAGCAGTGAGGCGAGCAGGTCCGAGCAGTACTTC.